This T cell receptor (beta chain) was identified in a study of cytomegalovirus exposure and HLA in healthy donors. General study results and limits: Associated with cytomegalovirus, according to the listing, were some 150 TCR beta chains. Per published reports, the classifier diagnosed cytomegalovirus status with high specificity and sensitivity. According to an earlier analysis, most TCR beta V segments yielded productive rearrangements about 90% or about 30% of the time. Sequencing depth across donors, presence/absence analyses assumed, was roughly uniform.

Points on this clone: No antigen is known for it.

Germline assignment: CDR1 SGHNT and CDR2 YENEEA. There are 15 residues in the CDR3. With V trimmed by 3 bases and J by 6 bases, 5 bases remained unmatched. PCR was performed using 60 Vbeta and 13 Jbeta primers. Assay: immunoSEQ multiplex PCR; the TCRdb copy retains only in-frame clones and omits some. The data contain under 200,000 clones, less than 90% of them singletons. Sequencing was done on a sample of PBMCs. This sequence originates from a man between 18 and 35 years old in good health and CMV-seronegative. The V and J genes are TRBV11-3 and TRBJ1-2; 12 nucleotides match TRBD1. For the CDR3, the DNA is TGTGCCAGCAGCTTGGGGGACAGGGGGCCGAATGGCTACACCTTC. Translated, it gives CASSLGDRGPNGYTF.